The entry below gives a single T cell receptor beta chain sequence along with its context. The data stem from a study of blood T cell repertoires in COVID-19. Looking at the study overall: Samples came from the United States, Italy and Spain, spanning acute and convalescent COVID-19. The cDNA or gDNA used as material had been derived from T cells, B-cell-depleted T cells, or PBMCs.

CDR1 SGDLS and CDR2 YYNGEE come from the germline V gene. The germline V and J ends were trimmed by 0 bases and 0 bases, with 6 bases remaining between them. The CDR3 consists of 14 residues. Authors' methods: Quantification of nucleated cells was approximated via reference gene primer amplification. Libraries were prepared by immunoSEQ multiplex PCR; TCRdb keeps only in-frame clonotypes and omits some of them. Clonal size and the V and J genes are those of that table, whereas D and trimming came from the DNA. Here the sample spans 150,000 to 200,000 clones, approximately 81% being singletons. The rearrangement links TRBV9 to TRBJ1-1; D is ambiguous. This receptor was identified in an elderly woman with active or convalescent COVID-19. The sequencing sample was made of peripheral blood. CDR3 DNA: TGTGCCAGCAGCGTAGGAAACATGAACACTGAAGCTTTCTTT. It is translated as CASSVGNMNTEAFF.